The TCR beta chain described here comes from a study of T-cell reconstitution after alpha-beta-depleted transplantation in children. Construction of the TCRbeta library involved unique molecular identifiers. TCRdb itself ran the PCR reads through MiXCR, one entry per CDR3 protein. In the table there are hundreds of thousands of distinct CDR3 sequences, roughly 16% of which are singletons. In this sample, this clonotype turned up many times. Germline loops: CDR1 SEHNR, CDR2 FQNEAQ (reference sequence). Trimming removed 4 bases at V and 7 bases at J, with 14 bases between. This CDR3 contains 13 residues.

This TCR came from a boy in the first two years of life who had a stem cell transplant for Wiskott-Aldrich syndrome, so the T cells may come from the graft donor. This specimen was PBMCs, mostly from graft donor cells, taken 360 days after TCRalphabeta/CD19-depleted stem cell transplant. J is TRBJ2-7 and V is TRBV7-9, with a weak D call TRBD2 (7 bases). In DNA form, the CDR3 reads TGTGCCAGCAGCTCCGGGGGGCGGTTTGAGCAGTACTTC. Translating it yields CASSSGGRFEQYF.